Below are 27 T cell receptor beta chains sequenced from a single sample in a study of blood T cell repertoires in COVID-19. Using immunoSEQ multiplex PCR, the repertoire was profiled, and TCRdb retains in-frame clones only, with some absent. The repertoire holds some 60,000 clones, with roughly 85% as singletons. What was sequenced was peripheral blood. Receptor source: a human donor in a cohort sampled during active COVID-19.

The rearrangement joins TRBV9 to TRBJ1-5; D is possibly TRBD1 (6 bases). The CDR3 extends over 22 amino acids. Germline V gene data show CDR1 as SGDLS and CDR2 as YYNGEE. V dropped 1 base and J dropped 4 bases, with 33 bases sitting between them. CDR3: CASSVTGFPKQGRDLRNQPQHF. The CDR3 coding sequence is TGTGCCAGCAGCGTAACAGGGTTCCCCAAACAGGGTCGGGATTTACGGAATCAGCCCCAGCATTTT. Supplemented by reference TRBV9 and TRBJ1-5, the full variable domain reads DSGVTQTPKHLITATGQRVTLRCSPRSGDLSVYWYQQSLDQGLQFLIQYYNGEERAKGNILERFSAQQFPDLHSELNLSSLELGDSALYFCASSVTGFPKQGRDLRNQPQHFGDGTRLSIL.

V and J are TRBV6-5 and TRBJ1-5; D perhaps matches TRBD1 (5 bases). Germline loops: CDR1 MNHEY, CDR2 SVGAGI. The CDR3 covers 15 residues. Trimming stripped 4 bases from V and 3 bases from J, with 13 bases between. Written as DNA, the CDR3 is TGTGCCAGCAGTTCGAGGGGAGGAAACAATCAGCCCCAGCATTTT. Protein sequence: CASSSRGGNNQPQHF.

As concerns this clone: The sample has other DNA sequences that encode this CDR3 too. The CDR3 coding sequence is TGTGCCATCAGTGGTGGGGAGGGAGCCAACTATGGCTACACCTTC. Its protein product is CAISGGEGANYGYTF. The genes are TRBV10-3 and TRBJ1-2; D is unresolved. Germline V gene lookup returns CDR1 ENHRY and CDR2 SYGVKD. This CDR3 has 15 amino acids. With 4 bases removed from V and 2 bases from J, the gap between germline ends came to 14 bases.

The rearrangement joins TRBV29-1 to TRBJ1-2; D is perhaps TRBD1 (6 bases). Looked up from germline, CDR1 is SQVTM and CDR2 is ANQGSEA. Trimming removed 4 bases from V and 4 bases from J, with 13 bases in between. CDR3 length: 13 amino acids. The CDR3 nucleotides are TGCAGCGTTGGGGACACCATAATCTATGGCTACACCTTC. This sequence encodes CSVGDTIIYGYTF.

The chain employs TRBV5-6 and TRBJ1-4; D uncertain. Deletions cut 4 bases from V and 7 bases from J, with 20 bases between. CDR3 size: 16 residues. The germline CDR1 and CDR2 sequences are SGHDT and YYEEEE. CDR3 loop: CASSQIDRGGSEKLFF. CDR3 nucleotides: TGTGCCAGCAGCCAAATCGATCGGGGAGGGAGTGAAAAACTGTTTTTT. Looking up the rest from reference TRBV5-6 and TRBJ1-4 gives the full variable domain: DAGVTQSPTHLIKTRGQQVTLRCSPKSGHDTVSWYQQALGQGPQFIFQYYEEEERQRGNFPDRFSGHQFPNYSSELNVNALLLGDSALYLCASSQIDRGGSEKLFFGSGTQLSVL.

Of note for this clone: Other DNA sequences of this sample code for an identical CDR3. The V and J genes are TRBV4-3 and TRBJ1-6; 7 bases are shared with TRBD1. V was pared by 1 base and J by 5 bases, with 5 bases of the junction left unmatched. CDR3 size: 16 residues. The V gene's germline CDR1 is LGHNA and CDR2 YSLEER. CDR3 in amino acids: CASSQGTGEDNSPLHF. In DNA, the CDR3 is TGCGCCAGCAGCCAAGGGACAGGAGAGGATAATTCACCCCTCCACTTT.

V is TRBV20-1 and J is TRBJ2-5, with D possibly being TRBD1 (5 bases). The V gene's germline CDR1 is DFQATT and CDR2 SNEGSKA (reference sequence). V was cut by 3 bases and J by 4 bases, with 15 bases left in between. This CDR3 contains 14 residues. CDR3 residues: CSASMRGQGETQYF. For the CDR3, the DNA is TGCAGTGCTAGTATGAGAGGTCAGGGAGAGACCCAGTACTTC.

This rearrangement joins TRBV28 to TRBJ1-4, with 8 bases matching TRBD1. Per germline, CDR1 MDHEN and CDR2 SYDVKM. V trimming: 5 bases; J trimming: 3 bases; junction bases outside the gene matches: 8. The length of the CDR3 is 16 residues. CDR3 sequence reads: CASSPTGQGANEKLFF. In DNA form, the CDR3 reads TGTGCCAGCAGTCCCACCGGACAGGGTGCTAATGAAAAACTGTTTTTT.

This rearrangement joins TRBV18 to TRBJ1-1; D remains ambiguous. V lost 0 bases and J lost 0, with 11 bases in between. Germline V gene data show CDR1 as KGHSH and CDR2 as LQKENI. CDR3 size: 16 residues. CDR3 residues: CASSPPGSSMNTEAFF. The CDR3 nucleotides read TGTGCCAGCTCACCACCGGGGAGTTCCATGAACACTGAAGCTTTCTTT.

This clone was counted between two and nine times. The rearrangement links TRBV27 to TRBJ1-1; 9 positions agree with TRBD1. The germline V gene encodes CDR1 MNHEY and CDR2 SMNVEV (reference sequence). CDR3 length: 16 amino acids. J was trimmed by 11 bases and V by 7 bases; bases with no gene match: 20. The CDR3 spells CASTFKSGTGSGPAFF. The CDR3 region has the DNA TGTGCCAGCACCTTCAAATCAGGGACAGGGAGCGGCCCCGCTTTCTTT.

V gene TRBV18 combines with J gene TRBJ1-2; no firm D call. The length of the CDR3 is 11 residues. V dropped 6 bases and J dropped 2 bases, with 4 bases sitting between them. Germline V lookup: CDR1 KGHSH, CDR2 LQKENI. This CDR3 reads CASSLNYGYTF. The DNA for the CDR3 is TGTGCCAGCTCTCTGAACTATGGCTACACCTTC.

V is TRBV11-1 and J is TRBJ2-3; 7 nucleotides align to TRBD2. Germline-derived CDR1 and CDR2 are SGHAT and FQDESV (reference sequence). V gave up 4 bases and J gave up 8 bases; unmatched junction bases: 0. The CDR3 extends over 11 amino acids. Here the CDR3 reads CASSSGGTQYF. In nucleotides, the CDR3 is TGTGCCAGCAGCTCGGGGGGTACGCAGTATTTT.

This clone occurred a few times. The chain employs TRBV28 and TRBJ2-7; tentatively, D is TRBD1 (5 bases). This CDR3 is 13 amino acids long. The germline gives CDR1 MDHEN, CDR2 SYDVKM. V lost 2 bases and J lost 2, with 7 bases in between. The CDR3 here is CASSLRQTYEQYF. For the CDR3, the DNA is TGTGCCAGCAGTTTACGACAGACCTACGAGCAGTACTTC.

V and J are TRBV5-1 and TRBJ1-1, with 8 bases that match TRBD1. Germline loops: CDR1 SGHRS, CDR2 YFSETQ. Trimming took 4 bases from V and 4 from J; bases not matched to a gene: 9. The CDR3 is 15 amino acids. The CDR3, as DNA: TGCGCCAGCAGCCCCCGGACAGGGAGATCCACTGAAGCTTTCTTT. This sequence encodes CASSPRTGRSTEAFF.

This clone was detected only a few times. V gene TRBV18 combines with J gene TRBJ2-7; possibly TRBD2 for D (5 bases). CDR3 size: 13 residues. Germline V gives CDR1 KGHSH, CDR2 LQKENI. Trimming removed 8 bases at V and 1 base at J, with 12 bases between. The CDR3 DNA follows: TGTGCCAGCGCCGCTAGCAGATCCTACGAGCAGTACTTC. Its protein product is CASAASRSYEQYF. Full variable domain (outside the CDR3, taken from reference TRBV18 and TRBJ2-7): NAGVMQNPRHLVRRRGQEARLRCSPMKGHSHVYWYRQLPEEGLKFMVYLQKENIIDESGMPKERFSAEFPKEGPSILRIQQVVRGDSAAYFCASAASRSYEQYFGPGTRLTVT.

This clone was seen a single time. The chain uses TRBV5-1 and TRBJ2-7; 10 nucleotides align to TRBD2. The CDR3 has 15 amino acids. Trimming cost V 4 bases and J 0 bases; bases outside gene matches: 4. From germline, CDR1 is SGHRS and CDR2 YFSETQ. The CDR3 DNA reads as TGCGCCAGCAGCGCTAGCGGGGGTCTCTCCTACGAGCAGTACTTC. Its translation is CASSASGGLSYEQYF.

V and J are TRBV28 and TRBJ2-7, with a weak D call TRBD2 (5 bases). V lost 2 bases to trimming and J lost 2 bases, with 13 bases between them. The CDR3 runs 15 residues. CDR1 is MDHEN and CDR2 is SYDVKM in the germline V gene. The CDR3 coding sequence is TGTGCCAGCAGTTTACTTGGCGTCGGGACCTACGAGCAGTACTTC. Protein: CASSLLGVGTYEQYF.

The V call is TRBV4-2, the J call TRBJ2-3; 12 nucleotides agree with TRBD2. The CDR3 is made up of 15 amino acids. V shed 5 bases, J shed 2 bases, and the junction held 2 bases outside the gene matches. In germline, CDR1 is LGHNA, CDR2 YNFKEQ. DNA for the CDR3: TGTGCCAGCAGCTCTAGCGGGGGGGCCACAGATACGCAGTATTTT. It yields the protein CASSSSGGATDTQYF.

The rearrangement uses TRBV5-1 and TRBJ1-1; D unresolved. The V gene lost 4 bases and the J gene lost 0 bases, with 10 bases spanning the gap. The germline V gene encodes CDR1 SGHRS and CDR2 YFSETQ. This CDR3 is 14 amino acids long. CDR3 amino acids: CASSPLSLNTEAFF. The CDR3 DNA reads as TGCGCCAGCAGCCCCCTCAGTCTGAACACTGAAGCTTTCTTT.

The V call is TRBV28, the J call TRBJ1-4; no clear D gene. Trimming removed 2 bases at V and 0 bases at J, with 4 bases between. The CDR3 is made up of 14 amino acids. The V gene's germline CDR1 is MDHEN and CDR2 SYDVKM. CDR3 protein: CASSLQTTNEKLFF. CDR3 coding DNA: TGTGCCAGCAGTTTACAGACAACTAATGAAAAACTGTTTTTT.

This rearrangement joins TRBV4-2 to TRBJ2-7; 7 positions agree with TRBD2. Looked up from germline, CDR1 is LGHNA and CDR2 is YNFKEQ. The length of the CDR3 is 15 residues. J lost 6 bases, V lost 0 bases, and 8 bases had no gene match. Here the CDR3 DNA reads TGTGCCAGCAGCCAAGATAGGGGAGGGTACGGCGAGCAGTACTTC. Translating it yields CASSQDRGGYGEQYF.

With regard to this clone: Other DNA variants within this sample encode the same CDR3. The chain couples TRBV20-1 to TRBJ2-5, with 11 bases matching TRBD2. CDR1 is DFQATT, CDR2 SNEGSKA, per germline (reference sequence). The CDR3 totals 14 residues. The V and J ends lost 3 bases and 5 bases, in that order; junction bases with no gene match: 5. The CDR3 spells CSASLAGGLETQYF. The CDR3 coding sequence is TGCAGTGCTAGTTTAGCGGGGGGGTTGGAGACCCAGTACTTC.

The chain couples TRBV6-5 to TRBJ1-1; no clear D. The V end lost 6 bases, the J end lost 7 bases, and 9 bases lay between the germline ends. CDR1 and CDR2 from the germline V gene are MNHEY and SVGAGI. The CDR3 runs to 11 residues. DNA of the CDR3: TGTGCCAGCAGAACGGTGCTTGAAGCTTTCTTT. Protein product: CASRTVLEAFF.

The rearrangement uses TRBV6-1 and TRBJ2-7, with 7 positions matching TRBD2. This CDR3 contains 17 residues. Germline V CDR1 and CDR2: MNHNS, SASEGT. Trimming at V came to 1 base and at J to 2 bases, leaving 11 bases not matched to a gene. The CDR3, as DNA: TGTGCCAGCAGTGAAGGTCCGGGGGGTTTCATCCCCTACGAGCAGTACTTC. Encoded protein: CASSEGPGGFIPYEQYF.

This chain connects TRBV25-1 to TRBJ2-1, with 7 bases identical to TRBD1. J was trimmed by 4 bases and V by 6 bases; bases with no gene match: 9. Germline values: CDR1 MGHDK, CDR2 SYGVNS. This CDR3 has 15 residues. The DNA of the CDR3 is TGTGCCAGCAGAACACAGGGGTCCACTTACAATGAGCAGTTCTTC. The encoded protein is CASRTQGSTYNEQFF.

The V gene is TRBV9, the J gene TRBJ1-1; 8 bases are shared with TRBD1. J lost 5 bases, V lost 4 bases, and 7 bases had no gene match. The CDR3 consists of 14 residues. Looked up from germline, CDR1 is SGDLS and CDR2 is YYNGEE. The CDR3 region is CASSTTGGITEAFF. Here the CDR3 DNA reads TGTGCCAGCAGCACTACAGGGGGGATAACTGAAGCTTTCTTT. Based on the CDR3 plus reference TRBV9 and TRBJ1-1, the full variable domain is DSGVTQTPKHLITATGQRVTLRCSPRSGDLSVYWYQQSLDQGLQFLIQYYNGEERAKGNILERFSAQQFPDLHSELNLSSLELGDSALYFCASSTTGGITEAFFGQGTRLTVV.

The chain uses TRBV19 and TRBJ1-1, with 11 bases lining up with TRBD1. CDR3 length equals 15 residues. Germline CDR1 is LNHDA and CDR2 is SQIVND (reference sequence). The junction had 7 bases not matched to a gene; V was cut back by 4 bases and J by 6 bases. The CDR3 sequence: CASSTGTGGWAEAFF. The CDR3 DNA is TGTGCCAGTAGTACCGGGACAGGGGGTTGGGCTGAAGCTTTCTTT.